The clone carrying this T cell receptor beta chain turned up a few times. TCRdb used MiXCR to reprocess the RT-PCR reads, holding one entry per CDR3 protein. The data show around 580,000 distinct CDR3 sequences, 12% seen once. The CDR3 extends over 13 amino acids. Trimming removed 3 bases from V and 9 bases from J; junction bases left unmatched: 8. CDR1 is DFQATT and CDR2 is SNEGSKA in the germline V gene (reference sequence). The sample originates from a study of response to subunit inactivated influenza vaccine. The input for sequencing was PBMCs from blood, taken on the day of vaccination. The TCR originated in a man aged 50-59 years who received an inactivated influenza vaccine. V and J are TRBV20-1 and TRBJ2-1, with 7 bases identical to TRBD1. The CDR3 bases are TGCAGTGCTAGCGGGACAGCACTATTTGAGCAGTTCTTC. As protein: CSASGTALFEQFF.